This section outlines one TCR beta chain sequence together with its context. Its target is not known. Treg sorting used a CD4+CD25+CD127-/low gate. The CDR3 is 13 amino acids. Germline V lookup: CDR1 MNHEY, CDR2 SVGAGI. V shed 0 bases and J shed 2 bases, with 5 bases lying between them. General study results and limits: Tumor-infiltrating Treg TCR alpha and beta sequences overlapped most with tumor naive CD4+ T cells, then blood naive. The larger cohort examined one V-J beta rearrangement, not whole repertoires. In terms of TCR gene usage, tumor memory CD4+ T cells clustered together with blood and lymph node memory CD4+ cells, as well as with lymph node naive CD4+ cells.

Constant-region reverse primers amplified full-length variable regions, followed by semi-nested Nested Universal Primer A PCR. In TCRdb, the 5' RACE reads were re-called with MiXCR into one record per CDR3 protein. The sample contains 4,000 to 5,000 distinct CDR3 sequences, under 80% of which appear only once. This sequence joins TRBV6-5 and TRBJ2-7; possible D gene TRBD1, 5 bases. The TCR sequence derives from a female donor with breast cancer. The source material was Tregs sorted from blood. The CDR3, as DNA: TGTGCCAGCAGTTACTCGGGGCCCTACGAGCAGTACTTC. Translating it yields CASSYSGPYEQYF.